The sequence of this T cell receptor (beta chain) was determined in a study of blood T cell repertoires in COVID-19 (dated by TCRdb to 2018 to 2020). For the study in its entirety: Collaborator samples came from the United States, Italy and Spain and covered acute and convalescent phases of COVID-19. The dataset comprised deeply sampled blood TCRbeta repertoires from subjects exposed to, actively infected with, or recovered from COVID-19. Samples were obtained from the ongoing ImmuneRACE study (first 160 participants) and from approximately 1,200 subjects provided by 6 global collaborators. The repertoires were released in a freely available public database intended as a resource for research on the immune response to SARS-CoV-2. The sample metadata nearly always contained a de-identified subject ID, COVID-19 status, age in years and sex. Where HLA class I and class II types were available, the types were taken from metadata supplied by the sample provider, not from assay-based typing. The prospective study material was composed of cDNA or gDNA derived from T cells, B-cell-depleted T cells, or PBMCs. Study-wide conclusions, independent of this receptor: The quantity of clinical and demographic metadata differed by source and by participant and was supplied without curation.

Remarks on this clone: The clone's antigen remains unknown. The input lacks base qualities; no much larger clone sits a single base away.

Taken from cysteine to phenylalanine, the CDR3 has 15 residues. Only the CDR3 DNA stays, 45 bases, in frame from base 1. From the germline V gene, CDR1 is ENHRY and CDR2 is SYGVKD. After removal of 6 bases from V and 5 bases from J, the junction retains 11 bases not matched to a gene. TCRbeta CDR3 regions were amplified from genomic DNA by means of the immunoSEQ Assay, a bias-controlled multiplex PCR. Under the source paper's analysis protocol: Within the assay, amplification of reference gene primers was used to estimate how many nucleated cells each sample contained. To quantify the absolute abundance of each unique TCRbeta CDR3 rearrangement, sequence reads were collapsed and filtered. Productive Simpson clonality was computed per sample as the square root of Simpson's diversity index over productive rearrangements. TCRdb mirrors the immuneACCESS table, restricted to in-frame sequences. Some clones are absent from its copies; in checked studies, under half trace to an unresolved V gene, and the reason for the others is unknown. V and J calls and clone size are as listed in that table; D and trimming were resolved from the DNA. This sample is represented by under 200,000 clones; around four fifths of them were singletons. The ten largest clonotypes hold around 1% of the sample.

In Seattle, one collaborating source enrolled patients while the infection was active and tracked those patients longitudinally over the course of disease. The collaborating institutions used their own protocols to collect whole blood in K2EDTA tubes. Collaborator samples were shipped for TCRbeta analysis as frozen whole blood, isolated PBMCs, or DNA extracted from either sample type. Sequenced: peripheral blood. The chain was built from TRBV10-3 and TRBJ1-2; 8 nucleotides in the junction match TRBD1. This receptor was obtained from a man in his sixties with COVID-19, enrolled during active disease. The base sequence is TGTGCCATCAGGAGGGACCAGGGGGCTCGGTATGGCTACACCTTC. It is translated as CAIRRDQGARYGYTF.